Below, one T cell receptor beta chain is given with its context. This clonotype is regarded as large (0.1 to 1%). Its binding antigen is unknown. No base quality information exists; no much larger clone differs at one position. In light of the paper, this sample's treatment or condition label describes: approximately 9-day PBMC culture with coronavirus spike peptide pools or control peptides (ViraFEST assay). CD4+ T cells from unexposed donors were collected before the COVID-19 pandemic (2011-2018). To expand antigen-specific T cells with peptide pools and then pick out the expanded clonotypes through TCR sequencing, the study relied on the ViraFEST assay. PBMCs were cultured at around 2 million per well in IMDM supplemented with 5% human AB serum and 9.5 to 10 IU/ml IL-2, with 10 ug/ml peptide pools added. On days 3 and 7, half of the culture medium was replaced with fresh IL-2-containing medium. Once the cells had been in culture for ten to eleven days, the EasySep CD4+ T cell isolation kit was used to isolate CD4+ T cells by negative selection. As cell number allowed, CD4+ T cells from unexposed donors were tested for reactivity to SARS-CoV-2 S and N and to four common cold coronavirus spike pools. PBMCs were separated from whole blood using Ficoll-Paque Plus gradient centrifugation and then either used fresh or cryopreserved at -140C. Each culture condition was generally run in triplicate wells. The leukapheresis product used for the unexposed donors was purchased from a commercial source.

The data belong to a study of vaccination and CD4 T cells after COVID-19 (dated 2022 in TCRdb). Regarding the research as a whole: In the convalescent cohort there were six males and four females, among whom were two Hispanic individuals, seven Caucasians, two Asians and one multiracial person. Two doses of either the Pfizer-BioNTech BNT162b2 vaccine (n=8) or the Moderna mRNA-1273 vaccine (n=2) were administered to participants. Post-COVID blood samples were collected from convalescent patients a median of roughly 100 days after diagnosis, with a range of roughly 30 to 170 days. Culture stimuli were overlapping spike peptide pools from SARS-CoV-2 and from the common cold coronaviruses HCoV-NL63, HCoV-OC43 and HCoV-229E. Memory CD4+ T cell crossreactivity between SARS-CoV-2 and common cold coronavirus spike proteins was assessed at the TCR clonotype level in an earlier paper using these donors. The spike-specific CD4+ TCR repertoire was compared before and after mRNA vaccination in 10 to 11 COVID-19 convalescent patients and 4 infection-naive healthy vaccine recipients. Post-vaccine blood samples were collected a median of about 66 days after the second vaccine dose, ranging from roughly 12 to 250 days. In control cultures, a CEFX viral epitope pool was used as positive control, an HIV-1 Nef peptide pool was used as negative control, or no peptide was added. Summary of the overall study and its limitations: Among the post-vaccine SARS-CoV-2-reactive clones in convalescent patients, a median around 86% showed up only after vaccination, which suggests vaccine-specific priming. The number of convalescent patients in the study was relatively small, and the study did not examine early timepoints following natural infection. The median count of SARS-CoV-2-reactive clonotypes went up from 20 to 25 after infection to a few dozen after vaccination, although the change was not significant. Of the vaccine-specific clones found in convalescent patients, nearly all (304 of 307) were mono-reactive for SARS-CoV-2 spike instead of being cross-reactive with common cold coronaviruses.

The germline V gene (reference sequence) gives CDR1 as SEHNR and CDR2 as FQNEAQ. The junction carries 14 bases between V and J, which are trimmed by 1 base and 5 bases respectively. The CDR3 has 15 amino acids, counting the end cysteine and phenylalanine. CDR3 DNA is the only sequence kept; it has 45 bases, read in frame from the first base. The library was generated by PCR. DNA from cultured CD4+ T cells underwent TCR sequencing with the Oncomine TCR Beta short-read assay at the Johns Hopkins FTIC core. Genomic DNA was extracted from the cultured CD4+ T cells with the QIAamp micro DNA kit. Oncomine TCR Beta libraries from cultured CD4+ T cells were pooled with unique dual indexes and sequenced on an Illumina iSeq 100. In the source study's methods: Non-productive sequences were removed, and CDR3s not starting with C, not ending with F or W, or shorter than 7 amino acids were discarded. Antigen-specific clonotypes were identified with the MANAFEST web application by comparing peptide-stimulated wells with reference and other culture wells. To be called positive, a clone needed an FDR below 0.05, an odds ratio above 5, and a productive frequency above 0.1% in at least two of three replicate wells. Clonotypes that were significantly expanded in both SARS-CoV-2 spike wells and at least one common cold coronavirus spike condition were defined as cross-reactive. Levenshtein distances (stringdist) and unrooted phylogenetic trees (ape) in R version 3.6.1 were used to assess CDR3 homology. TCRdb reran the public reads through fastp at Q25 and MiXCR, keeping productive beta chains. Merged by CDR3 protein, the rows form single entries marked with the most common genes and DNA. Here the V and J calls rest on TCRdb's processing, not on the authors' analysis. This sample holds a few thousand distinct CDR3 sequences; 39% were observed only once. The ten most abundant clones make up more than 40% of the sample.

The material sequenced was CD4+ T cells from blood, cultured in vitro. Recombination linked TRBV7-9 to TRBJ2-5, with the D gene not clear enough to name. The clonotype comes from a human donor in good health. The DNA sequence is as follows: TGTGCCAGCAGCTTAGTCCGTGGGCCTCGGGAGACCCAGTACTTC. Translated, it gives CASSLVRGPRETQYF.